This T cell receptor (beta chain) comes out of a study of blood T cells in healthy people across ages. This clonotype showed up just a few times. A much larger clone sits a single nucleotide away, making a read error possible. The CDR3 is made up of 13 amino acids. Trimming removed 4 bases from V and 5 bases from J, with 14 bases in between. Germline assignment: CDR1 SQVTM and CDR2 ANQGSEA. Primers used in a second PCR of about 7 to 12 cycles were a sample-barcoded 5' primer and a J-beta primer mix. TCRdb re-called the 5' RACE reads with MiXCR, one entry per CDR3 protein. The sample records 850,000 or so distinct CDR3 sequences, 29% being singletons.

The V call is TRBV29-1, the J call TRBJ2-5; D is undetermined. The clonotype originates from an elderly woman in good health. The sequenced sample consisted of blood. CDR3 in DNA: TGCAGCGTTGGACGTAGGGCTTGGGAGACCCAGTACTTC. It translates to CSVGRRAWETQYF. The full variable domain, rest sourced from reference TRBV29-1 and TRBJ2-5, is SAVISQKPSRDICQRGTSLTIQCQVDSQVTMMFWYRQQPGQSLTLIATANQGSEATYESGFVIDKFPISRPNLTFSTLTVSNMSPEDSSIYLCSVGRRAWETQYFGPGTRLLVL.